These 8 T cell receptor beta chains originate from one sample sequenced in a study of metastatic and nonmetastatic thyroid tumors. No patient received treatment before thyroid surgery. MiXCR reprocessed the PCR reads for TCRdb. The repertoire consists of 30,000 to 35,000 clones, with 15% to 20% occurring once and the leading ten covering about 20%. The sample taken for sequencing was blood. These receptors were collected from a female donor with papillary thyroid cancer or a benign thyroid nodule (not recorded which). Some clones in this sample may be carry-over from other donors' samples.

This clone showed up many times. The rearrangement joins TRBV12-5 to TRBJ1-1; TRBD1 aligns across 7 bases. Germline-derived CDR1 and CDR2 are LGHNT and FRNRAP. V was pared by 0 bases and J by 6 bases, with 7 bases of the junction left unmatched. The CDR3 totals 15 residues. CDR3: CASGLVLQGRPEAFF. CDR3 DNA sequence: TGTGCTAGTGGTTTGGTATTACAGGGGAGGCCTGAAGCTTTCTTT.

On this clone: This sequence may be a read error, since a much larger clone differs from it by one base. The rearrangement joins TRBV7-6 to TRBJ1-1; D might be TRBD1 (5 bases). CDR3 length equals 14 residues. Looked up from germline, CDR1 is SGHVS and CDR2 is FNYEAQ. Trimming removed 0 bases from V and 4 bases from J, with 9 bases in between. CDR3 sequence reads: CASSLAPGGTEAFF. CDR3 coding DNA: TGTGCCAGCAGCTTAGCTCCGGGGGGCACTGAAGCTTTCTTT.

This clone was seen at least ten times. The chain employs TRBV12-3 or TRBV12-4 and TRBJ1-3; D unclear. Deletions cut 4 bases from V and 0 bases from J, with 7 bases between. This CDR3 is 14 amino acids long. The CDR3 spells CASSYADSGNTIYF. The CDR3 coding sequence is TGTGCCAGCAGTTACGCCGACTCTGGAAACACCATATATTTT.

This clone was recorded many times. It may be a read error: a sequence one base away is much more abundant. This CDR3 fails to terminate in the conserved phenylalanine or tryptophan, so it likely reflects a read error. The rearrangement joins TRBV6-2 or TRBV6-3 to TRBJ1-5; TRBD1 matches 7 bases. The CDR3 covers 13 residues. CDR1 is MNHEY, CDR2 SVGEGT, per germline. Germline trimming cut 4 bases from V and 6 bases from J; bases unmatched to any gene: 3. This chain's CDR3 is CASSSQGTQPQHV. CDR3 nucleotide sequence: TGTGCCAGCAGTTCACAGGGGACTCAGCCCCAGCATGTT.

At least ten counts were recorded for this clone. V gene TRBV24-1 combines with J gene TRBJ2-5; D uncertain. V was cut by 3 bases and J by 3 bases, with 7 bases left in between. The CDR3 runs 13 residues. Germline assignment: CDR1 KGHDR and CDR2 SFDVKD. The CDR3 nucleotides read TGTGCCACCAGTGATAACGCAGAAGAGACCCAGTACTTC. This translates into CATSDNAEETQYF.

As regards this clone: The same CDR3 is also encoded by other DNA sequences in this sample. V and J are TRBV6-5 and TRBJ1-2, with D uncertain. Germline V lookup: CDR1 MNHEY, CDR2 SVGAGI. The CDR3 has 13 residues. Trimming took 2 bases from V and 1 from J, leaving 5 bases between them. The chain's CDR3 is CASSYGLNYGYTF. CDR3 bases: TGTGCCAGCAGTTACGGTCTTAACTATGGCTACACCTTC.

At least ten counts were recorded for this clone. The V gene is TRBV12-5, the J gene TRBJ2-5; no clear D. Trimming pared 0 bases from V and 5 bases from J, leaving 10 bases between. Germline CDR1 reads LGHNT; CDR2 reads FRNRAP. The CDR3 runs 14 residues. CDR3 nucleotides: TGTGCTAGTGGTTTGGTAATTGGGTTGGAGACCCAGTACTTC. The encoded protein is CASGLVIGLETQYF.

In its sample, this clone is medium-sized. The CDR3 loop is CASSSIVRDRTYEQYF. The CDR3 nucleotides read TGTGCCAGCAGTTCCATCGTCCGGGACAGAACCTACGAGCAGTACTTC. The chain recombines TRBV6-2 or TRBV6-3 with TRBJ2-7, with 7 bases matching TRBD1. V lost 4 bases, J lost 2 bases, and 11 bases stayed unmatched. Germline V gene data show CDR1 as MNHEY and CDR2 as SVGEGT. The CDR3 consists of 16 residues.